A single sample is the source of the 19 T cell receptor beta chains below, sequenced in a study of T-cell reconstitution after alpha-beta-depleted transplantation in children. Preparation of the TCRbeta library involved a method that used unique molecular identifiers. TCRdb itself ran the PCR reads through MiXCR, one entry per CDR3 protein. The sample yields some 150,000 distinct CDR3 sequences, 8% to 10% seen once. Sequencing was performed on PBMCs, mostly from graft donor cells, taken 180 days after TCRalphabeta/CD19-depleted stem cell transplant. The receptors shown here come from a female patient aged 2-9 years who had a stem cell transplant for congenital amegakaryocytic thrombocytopenia, so the T cells may come from the graft donor.

The chain carries TRBV19 and TRBJ2-2, with no clear D. The CDR3 is made up of 15 amino acids. CDR1 and CDR2 (germline): LNHDA, SQIVND (reference sequence). The V and J ends lost 1 base and 3 bases respectively, with 9 bases between them. The CDR3: CASSIAVGYTGELFF. The DNA of the CDR3 is TGTGCCAGTAGTATAGCCGTTGGTTACACCGGGGAGCTGTTTTTT.

The chain joins TRBV6-6 to TRBJ2-5; 8 positions match TRBD1. In germline, CDR1 is MNHNY, CDR2 SVGAGI (reference sequence). There are 14 residues in the CDR3. Germline trimming cut 7 bases from V and 3 bases from J; bases unmatched to any gene: 7. The CDR3 nucleotides read TGTGCCAGCAATCCGGGACAGGCGAAAGAGACCCAGTACTTC. Residues: CASNPGQAKETQYF.

On this clonotype itself: This may arise from a read error, as a much more abundant clone is one base away. The rearrangement joins TRBV18 to TRBJ1-6; 7 bases align to TRBD1. J was trimmed by 10 bases and V by 4 bases; bases with no gene match: 10. CDR1 and CDR2 from the germline V gene are KGHSH and LQKENI. CDR3 size: 15 residues. CDR3 sequence (DNA): TGTGCCAGCTCACACCGGGACAGCGGGGAGTCACCCCTCCACTTT. It is translated as CASSHRDSGESPLHF. Looking up the rest from reference TRBV18 and TRBJ1-6 gives the full variable domain: NAGVMQNPRHLVRRRGQEARLRCSPMKGHSHVYWYRQLPEEGLKFMVYLQKENIIDESGMPKERFSAEFPKEGPSILRIQQVVRGDSAAYFCASSHRDSGESPLHFGNGTRLTVT.

This clonotype has only a few counts. The chain recombines TRBV5-5 with TRBJ2-1, with 10 bases matching TRBD2. The CDR3 runs to 18 residues. Per germline, CDR1 SGHKS and CDR2 YYEKEE (reference sequence). The V gene end was trimmed by 4 bases and the J gene end by 0 bases; junction bases not matched to a gene: 10. The CDR3 region has the DNA TGTGCCAGCAGCGGGGGACTAGCGCTTGGAAGCTCCTACAATGAGCAGTTCTTC. Its protein product is CASSGGLALGSSYNEQFF.

The sample holds many counts of this clonotype. The gene calls are TRBV11-2 and TRBJ2-3, with D hard to call. V was clipped by 0 bases and J by 8 bases, with 6 bases between them. This CDR3 has 12 residues. Germline CDR1 SGHAT, CDR2 FQNNGV. The chain's CDR3 is CASSLDLVTQYF. Here the CDR3 DNA reads TGTGCCAGCAGCTTAGATCTGGTTACGCAGTATTTT.

As concerns this clonotype: This clone may be a read error of a much larger clone one base away. CDR3 amino acids: CASSLTDWSYDQYF. The CDR3 coding sequence is TGTGCCAGCAGCCTCACGGACTGGAGTTACGACCAGTACTTC. The chain couples TRBV11-2 to TRBJ2-7, with D possibly matching TRBD2 (5 bases). The CDR3 is 14 amino acids. Germline CDR1 reads SGHAT; CDR2 reads FQNNGV.

The sample holds a few counts of this clonotype. The chain has TRBV7-8 and TRBJ2-1; D gene uncertain. The V end lost 1 base, the J end lost 4 bases, and 8 bases lay between the germline ends. Germline CDR1 reads SGHVS; CDR2 reads FQNEAQ. CDR3 length: 14 amino acids. CDR3 loop: CASSLVHDYNEQFF. DNA of the CDR3: TGTGCCAGCAGCTTAGTCCACGATTACAATGAGCAGTTCTTC.

This clonotype has a count of ten or more. The J gene is TRBJ2-3, the V gene TRBV20-1, with unresolved D. CDR3 length: 14 amino acids. V dropped 4 bases and J dropped 3 bases, with 14 bases sitting between them. Looked up from germline, CDR1 is DFQATT and CDR2 is SNEGSKA (reference sequence). The CDR3: CSATLRGFTDTQYF. Written as DNA, the CDR3 is TGCAGTGCTACCCTCAGAGGCTTTACAGATACGCAGTATTTT.

The rearrangement joins TRBV28 to TRBJ1-1, with 7 bases identical to TRBD1. The CDR3 runs to 15 residues. V shed 6 bases, J shed 1 base, and the junction held 8 bases outside the gene matches. CDR1 MDHEN and CDR2 SYDVKM come from the germline V gene. The CDR3 DNA reads as TGTGCCAGCAGCCAAACAGGGGTAAGGAACACTGAAGCTTTCTTT. It encodes CASSQTGVRNTEAFF.

Many counts were recorded for this clonotype. A much larger clone lies one base from this, so it may be a read error. V usage is TRBV9 and J usage is TRBJ2-1, with D unresolved. The germline CDR1 and CDR2 sequences are SGDLS and YYNGEE. This CDR3 has 14 residues. V was clipped by 0 bases and J by 0 bases, with 4 bases between them. CDR3 in amino acids: CASSVASSYNEQFF. In DNA, the CDR3 is TGTGCCAGCAGCGTAGCTAGCTCCTACAATGAGCAGTTCTTC.

This clonotype was observed at least ten times. The chain employs TRBV5-1 and TRBJ2-7, with TRBD2 matching 8 bases. The CDR3 covers 14 residues. The V and J ends lost 1 base and 3 bases, in that order; junction bases with no gene match: 3. Germline V lookup: CDR1 SGHRS, CDR2 YFSETQ. Here the CDR3 DNA reads TGCGCCAGCAGCTTGACTAGCGGCCGCTACGAGCAGTACTTC. Residues: CASSLTSGRYEQYF.

Only a few counts were recorded for this clonotype. This sequence joins TRBV2 and TRBJ2-1, with 9 bases identical to TRBD2. The germline gives CDR1 SNHLY, CDR2 FYNNEI. This CDR3 region has 15 residues. The CDR3, as DNA: TGTGCAAGGACGTCCGGGACTAGCCTACATAATGAGCAGTTCTTC. Residues: CARTSGTSLHNEQFF.

This clonotype was seen repeatedly, ten times or more. This chain connects TRBV7-2 to TRBJ2-7; D not resolved. Germline V gene lookup returns CDR1 SGHTA and CDR2 FQGNSA. The CDR3 is 15 amino acids. The V end was cut by 1 base, the J end by 3 bases, with 13 bases between. The CDR3 is CASSLGFDIYYEQYF. As DNA, the CDR3 is TGTGCCAGCAGCTTAGGTTTTGACATTTACTACGAGCAGTACTTC.

The chain carries TRBV9 and TRBJ1-6, with D uncertain. Germline V gene data show CDR1 as SGDLS and CDR2 as YYNGEE. V lost 4 bases, J lost 8 bases, and 7 bases lay in between. The CDR3 is made up of 12 amino acids. The CDR3 sequence is CASSRTDSPLHF. The CDR3 DNA follows: TGTGCCAGCAGCCGGACTGATTCACCCCTCCACTTT.

This clonotype was seen at least ten times. V is TRBV20-1 and J is TRBJ1-2; D ambiguous. The germline CDR1 and CDR2 sequences are DFQATT and SNEGSKA (reference sequence). This CDR3 is 13 amino acids long. Trimming removed 1 base at V and 4 bases at J, with 10 bases between. The CDR3 nucleotides read TGCAGTGCTAGAGTCGCGGTACCCTATGGCTACACCTTC. It translates to CSARVAVPYGYTF.

The table lists this clonotype with many counts. V usage is TRBV20-1 and J usage is TRBJ2-7; unclear D gene. The V and J ends lost 5 bases and 3 bases respectively, with 11 bases between them. The V gene's germline CDR1 is DFQATT and CDR2 SNEGSKA (reference sequence). The length of the CDR3 is 12 residues. The CDR3 DNA reads TGCAGTGCTTACGGGTCTAGCTACGAGCAGTACTTC. This codes for CSAYGSSYEQYF.

A note on this clonotype: Given a much more abundant clone one base away, this may be a read error. V is TRBV6-1 and J is TRBJ2-7; TRBD1 matches 12 bases. Per the germline V gene, CDR1 is MNHNS and CDR2 is SASEGT. The J segment lost 5 bases and the V segment lost 6 bases, leaving 5 bases of the junction unmatched. The CDR3 runs to 14 residues. The CDR3 sequence is CASRSGTGGDEQYF. The CDR3 nucleotides are TGTGCCAGCAGATCCGGGACAGGGGGCGACGAGCAGTACTTC.

This clonotype was recorded at least ten times. The chain couples TRBV4-1 to TRBJ2-1; D uncertain. The CDR3 sequence is 16 residues long. V was clipped by 0 bases and J by 0 bases, with 9 bases between them. Germline CDR1 MGHRA, CDR2 YSYEKL. This CDR3 is CASSQDGRSSYNEQFF. As DNA, the CDR3 is TGCGCCAGCAGCCAAGATGGGCGGAGCTCCTACAATGAGCAGTTCTTC.

This clonotype was seen repeatedly, ten times or more. The chain recombines TRBV6-5 with TRBJ2-1, with 8 bases matching TRBD2. From germline, CDR1 is MNHEY and CDR2 SVGAGI. Trimming removed 2 bases from V and 15 bases from J; junction bases left unmatched: 12. This CDR3 region has 14 residues. The CDR3 sequence: CASSYREPERESFF. CDR3 coding DNA: TGTGCCAGCAGTTACCGGGAACCTGAGCGGGAGTCGTTCTTC.